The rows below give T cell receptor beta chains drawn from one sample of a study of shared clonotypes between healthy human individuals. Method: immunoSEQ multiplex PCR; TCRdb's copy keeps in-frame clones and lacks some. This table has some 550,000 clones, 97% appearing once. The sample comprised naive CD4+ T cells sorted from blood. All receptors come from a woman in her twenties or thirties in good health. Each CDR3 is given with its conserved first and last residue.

cdr3_aa: CASISLGGQVLNQPQHF; j_call: TRBJ1-5; v_call: TRBV27
cdr3_aa: CASSPRRREDTEAFF; j_call: TRBJ1-1; v_call: TRBV18
cdr3_aa: CASSWRVPGQGTGANVLTF; j_call: TRBJ2-6; v_call: TRBV5-1
cdr3_aa: CASSERTSGGGGTDTQYF; j_call: TRBJ2-3; v_call: TRBV6-1
cdr3_aa: CASSFILGGGTTEAFF; j_call: TRBJ1-1; v_call: TRBV11-2
cdr3_aa: CASSPSLAGYYEQFF; j_call: TRBJ2-1; v_call: TRBV11-2
cdr3_aa: CASSLGLAGNEQFF; j_call: TRBJ2-1; v_call: TRBV5-6
cdr3_aa: CASSRYELDQPQHF; j_call: TRBJ1-5; v_call: TRBV23-1
cdr3_aa: CASSVRQGTTAEAFF; j_call: TRBJ1-1; v_call: TRBV5-1
cdr3_aa: CASSLGADTQYF; j_call: TRBJ2-3; v_call: TRBV5-1
cdr3_aa: CASSSGAGTGELFF; j_call: TRBJ2-2; v_call: TRBV7-9
cdr3_aa: CASRAGVYNEQFF; j_call: TRBJ2-1; v_call: TRBV2
cdr3_aa: CSVHTDTQYF; j_call: TRBJ2-3; v_call: TRBV29-1
cdr3_aa: CASSDPGKVQFF; j_call: TRBJ2-1; v_call: TRBV6-1
cdr3_aa: CASSVDRVNEKLFF; j_call: TRBJ1-4; v_call: TRBV7-9
cdr3_aa: CASSLSQTLHYEQYF; j_call: TRBJ2-7; v_call: TRBV27
cdr3_aa: CASTPTGAMNEQFF; j_call: TRBJ2-1; v_call: TRBV6-1
cdr3_aa: CASSLTLSNPAEQFF; j_call: TRBJ2-1; v_call: TRBV7-9
cdr3_aa: CASSLSVDTQYF; j_call: TRBJ2-3; v_call: TRBV19
cdr3_aa: CASLKSSGSTDTQYF; j_call: TRBJ2-3; v_call: TRBV5-6
cdr3_aa: CASSHHYGYTF; j_call: TRBJ1-2; v_call: TRBV5-5
cdr3_aa: CASRDGTPSNQPQHF; j_call: TRBJ1-5; v_call: TRBV28
cdr3_aa: CASSNLGLAENNEQFF; j_call: TRBJ2-1; v_call: TRBV5-4
cdr3_aa: CASRINVQGDYGYTF; j_call: TRBJ1-2; v_call: TRBV6-5
cdr3_aa: CATGPDQSSYNEQFF; j_call: TRBJ2-1; v_call: TRBV5-3
cdr3_aa: CASSPVEGEDEKLFF; j_call: TRBJ1-4; v_call: TRBV16
cdr3_aa: CASSLSVSLNTEAFF; j_call: TRBJ1-1; v_call: TRBV7-8
cdr3_aa: CASSRTSALWKDTQYF; j_call: TRBJ2-3; v_call: TRBV19
cdr3_aa: CASSPSSGSYTDTQYF; j_call: TRBJ2-3; v_call: TRBV28
cdr3_aa: CAIRGAGNTEAFF; j_call: TRBJ1-1; v_call: TRBV10-3
cdr3_aa: CASSETSGSNTQYF; j_call: TRBJ2-3; v_call: TRBV2
cdr3_aa: CASRGPSGNTIYF; j_call: TRBJ1-3; v_call: TRBV19
cdr3_aa: CASSRQAVETQYF; j_call: TRBJ2-5; v_call: TRBV19
cdr3_aa: CASSLRVLRSYEQYF; j_call: TRBJ2-7; v_call: TRBV5-6
cdr3_aa: CASSESGEGSGNTIYF; j_call: TRBJ1-3; v_call: TRBV25-1
cdr3_aa: CASRPGQEEAFF; j_call: TRBJ1-1; v_call: TRBV28
cdr3_aa: CATKGQPGLAGVGSYNEQFF; j_call: TRBJ2-1; v_call: TRBV27
cdr3_aa: CASSQGRLGVADTQYF; j_call: TRBJ2-3; v_call: TRBV4-1
cdr3_aa: CASSVGRIHLRESGTGELFF; j_call: TRBJ2-2; v_call: TRBV13
cdr3_aa: CASSVVGQGTDTQYF; j_call: TRBJ2-3; v_call: TRBV9
cdr3_aa: CASSSSGEDSNSGANVLTF; j_call: TRBJ2-6; v_call: TRBV28
cdr3_aa: CASSQWGMNTEAFF; j_call: TRBJ1-1; v_call: TRBV4-1
cdr3_aa: CASSQDARSGSSYNEQFF; j_call: TRBJ2-1; v_call: TRBV4-1
cdr3_aa: CASSMRSSNQPQHF; j_call: TRBJ1-5; v_call: TRBV19
cdr3_aa: CASSLTGGLGQPQHF; j_call: TRBJ1-5; v_call: TRBV19
cdr3_aa: CASSLGHGRQETQYF; j_call: TRBJ2-5; v_call: TRBV5-1
cdr3_aa: CASGNPGPQETQYF; j_call: TRBJ2-5; v_call: TRBV27
cdr3_aa: CASSYSNILTEAFF; j_call: TRBJ1-1; v_call: TRBV6-5
cdr3_aa: CASSPTRRLPQHF; j_call: TRBJ1-5; v_call: TRBV28
cdr3_aa: CASSIDLRGLEETQYF; j_call: TRBJ2-5; v_call: TRBV19
cdr3_aa: CASSLGTESNEQFF; j_call: TRBJ2-1; v_call: TRBV28
cdr3_aa: CASMFVRDPRYGYTF; j_call: TRBJ1-2; v_call: TRBV28
cdr3_aa: CASSEADEKLFF; j_call: TRBJ1-4; v_call: TRBV6-1